This TCR beta chain was recorded in a study of T cells in localized non-small cell lung cancer. The CDR3 consists of 13 residues. Germline loops: CDR1 MNHEY, CDR2 SMNVEV (reference sequence). V was clipped by 3 bases and J by 7 bases, with 13 bases between them. Comment on this clone: The target antigen is unknown.

Study results and caveats: Those with higher blood T cell density had longer overall survival. The study detected a median about 57 of the top 100 tumor clones in adjacent lung. Among the tissues sampled, uninvolved adjacent lung had the highest T cell clonality, above tumor.

Using immunoSEQ multiplex PCR, the repertoire was profiled, and TCRdb retains in-frame clones only, with some absent. Here the sample spans fewer than 25,000 clones, less than 90% being singletons. The receptor was isolated from a woman aged 35 to 70 with stage I lung adenocarcinoma. The V call is TRBV27, the J call TRBJ2-7, with D perhaps TRBD1 (6 bases). The sequencing here drew on peripheral blood, taken before any cancer treatment. CDR3 in amino acids: CASSLYREVEQYF. In nucleotides, the CDR3 is TGTGCCAGCAGTTTGTACAGGGAAGTGGAGCAGTACTTC.